This T cell receptor (beta chain) came from a study of blood T cell repertoires in COVID-19. Turning to the study itself: The United States, Italy and Spain were the sources of the acute and convalescent COVID-19 samples. The cDNA or gDNA used as material had been derived from T cells, B-cell-depleted T cells, or PBMCs.

Per the study methods: Estimation of nucleated cell counts was performed using reference gene primer amplification. The protocol was immunoSEQ multiplex PCR, while the TCRdb copy is restricted to in-frame clones and leaves out a portion. From that table come the V and J calls and clone size; the DNA was used to work out D and trimming. The table shows about 310,000 clones, with about 87% occurring only once. With V trimmed by 2 bases and J by 5 bases, 8 bases remained unmatched. Germline V gene lookup returns CDR1 KGHSH and CDR2 LQKENI. This CDR3 comprises 15 residues. Sequencing was done on a sample of PBMCs or T cells enriched from blood (not recorded which). The chain couples TRBV18 to TRBJ2-5, with 7 nucleotides matching TRBD2. The receptor was isolated from a woman under 30 who had recovered from COVID-19. The CDR3 loop is CASSPVSGTGETQYF. The CDR3 nucleotides are TGTGCCAGCTCACCAGTAAGCGGGACGGGGGAGACCCAGTACTTC.